The 15 T cell receptor beta chains below were found in one sample sequenced in a study of OX40 agonist ivuxolimab in advanced cancers. Sequencing was performed with immunoSEQ multiplex PCR; in TCRdb, only in-frame clones are kept and a portion is missing. Of fewer than 80,000 clones listed, 85% were seen once; the top ten hold approximately 3.8%. The sequencing here drew on CD4+ or CD8+ T cells sorted from blood, taken in a trial of the OX40 agonist ivuxolimab. These TCRs come from an adult with an advanced solid tumor such as melanoma, head and neck, liver or kidney cancer.

With respect to this clone: The junction differs from germline at one of its ends, possibly a read error. V usage is TRBV18 and J usage is TRBJ2-4; the D gene is possibly TRBD1 (5 bases). The CDR3 covers 14 residues. Germline-derived CDR1 and CDR2 are KGHSH and LQKENI. The CDR3 nucleotides read TGTGCCAGCTCTCCACAGGAGCGCAGTGGCATTCAGTACTTC. Residues: CASSPQERSGIQYF.

The chain combines TRBV7-9 with TRBJ2-2, with a tentative D call TRBD2 (6 bases). The ends were cut back, 7 bases at V and 1 base at J, with 13 bases in the middle. The CDR3 extends over 15 amino acids. Germline assignment: CDR1 SEHNR and CDR2 FQNEAQ (reference sequence). CDR3: CASTQVGGNTGELFF. For the CDR3, the DNA is TGTGCCAGCACCCAGGTCGGGGGGAACACCGGGGAGCTGTTTTTT.

The rearrangement joins TRBV5-1 to TRBJ2-3, with D maybe TRBD2 (5 bases). Germline CDR1 is SGHRS and CDR2 is YFSETQ. CDR3 length equals 16 residues. Trimming took off 2 bases at V and 2 bases at J, with 15 bases between the two ends. The CDR3 bases are TGCGCCAGCAGCTTAGGAGGCCGAACCCCCACAGATACGCAGTATTTT. It encodes CASSLGGRTPTDTQYF. The whole variable domain, remainder taken from reference TRBV5-1 and TRBJ2-3, is KAGVTQTPRYLIKTRGQQVTLSCSPISGHRSVSWYQQTPGQGLQFLFEYFSETQRNKGNFPGRFSGRQFSNSRSEMNVSTLELGDSALYLCASSLGGRTPTDTQYFGPGTRLTVL.

The V gene is TRBV4-1, the J gene TRBJ1-2; D is ambiguous. CDR1 and CDR2 from the germline V gene are MGHRA and YSYEKL. The ends were cut back, 0 bases at V and 8 bases at J, with 10 bases in the middle. The CDR3 is 13 amino acids. CDR3 loop: CASSQDAGGGYTF. The CDR3 region has the DNA TGCGCCAGCAGCCAAGATGCGGGTGGAGGCTACACCTTC.

This clone has a handful of counts. The CDR3 reads CAWRTGAHPREKLFF. In nucleotides, the CDR3 is TGTGCCTGGCGGACTGGTGCGCACCCCAGGGAAAAACTGTTTTTT. V gene TRBV30 combines with J gene TRBJ1-4, with D hard to call. The CDR3 spans 15 residues. Germline V lookup: CDR1 GTSNPN, CDR2 SVGIG (reference sequence). Trimming removed 5 bases from V and 8 bases from J, with 21 bases in between.

This clone was detected a few times. The chain recombines TRBV29-1 with TRBJ1-1; the D gene is possibly TRBD1 (5 bases). Germline-derived CDR1 and CDR2 are SQVTM and ANQGSEA. CDR3 length: 13 residues. V lost 7 bases, J lost 2 bases, and 14 bases lay in between. This CDR3 is CSETVHFNTEAFF. In DNA, the CDR3 is TGCAGCGAGACAGTCCACTTTAACACTGAAGCTTTCTTT. Combining the CDR3 with reference TRBV29-1 and TRBJ1-1 gives the whole variable domain SAVISQKPSRDICQRGTSLTIQCQVDSQVTMMFWYRQQPGQSLTLIATANQGSEATYESGFVIDKFPISRPNLTFSTLTVSNMSPEDSSIYLCSETVHFNTEAFFGQGTRLTVV.

V gene TRBV4-1 combines with J gene TRBJ2-5, with D perhaps being TRBD1 or TRBD2 (5 bases each). The CDR3 loop spans 14 amino acids. Germline values: CDR1 MGHRA, CDR2 YSYEKL. V lost 0 bases and J lost 5, with 10 bases in between. CDR3 loop: CASSQDRQRETQYF. In DNA form, the CDR3 reads TGCGCCAGCAGCCAAGACCGACAGCGGGAGACCCAGTACTTC.

The genes are TRBV20-1 and TRBJ1-2, with D hard to call. V dropped 6 bases and J dropped 10 bases, with 15 bases sitting between them. The CDR3 runs 11 residues. CDR1 is DFQATT and CDR2 is SNEGSKA in the germline V gene (reference sequence). CDR3 nucleotide sequence: TGCAGTGCCCCGTTTGCGGTAGACTACACCTTC. Translation: CSAPFAVDYTF.

The J gene is TRBJ1-5, the V gene TRBV9, with a possible D match to TRBD1 (5 bases). Trimming stripped 4 bases from V and 6 bases from J, with 11 bases between. The CDR3 runs to 13 residues. Looked up from germline, CDR1 is SGDLS and CDR2 is YYNGEE. CDR3 coding DNA: TGTGCCAGCAGCAGGGGATTAGGTCAGCCCCAGCATTTT. Translated: CASSRGLGQPQHF. The full variable domain, its missing parts supplied by reference TRBV9 and TRBJ1-5, is DSGVTQTPKHLITATGQRVTLRCSPRSGDLSVYWYQQSLDQGLQFLIQYYNGEERAKGNILERFSAQQFPDLHSELNLSSLELGDSALYFCASSRGLGQPQHFGDGTRLSIL.

This chain connects TRBV2 to TRBJ1-5, with 9 nucleotides matching TRBD1. This CDR3 region has 14 residues. Germline V gene sequence: CDR1 SNHLY, CDR2 FYNNEI. The V and J ends lost 7 bases and 4 bases, in that order; junction bases with no gene match: 5. This chain's CDR3 is CASKETGGNQPQHF. Written as DNA, the CDR3 is TGTGCCAGCAAGGAGACAGGGGGAAATCAGCCCCAGCATTTT.

V gene TRBV28 combines with J gene TRBJ2-7; the D gene is possibly TRBD2 (7 bases). The CDR3 consists of 12 residues. The germline gives CDR1 MDHEN, CDR2 SYDVKM. V was pared by 11 bases and J by 4 bases, with 15 bases between. CDR3 DNA: TGTGCCGGCCGGAGGGGGGGTTACGAGCAGTACTTC. It translates to CAGRRGGYEQYF.

Only one count was recorded for this clone. This chain links TRBV9 with TRBJ2-1; D gene uncertain. The CDR3 extends over 11 amino acids. Germline V gene sequence: CDR1 SGDLS, CDR2 YYNGEE. Trimming shortened V by 5 bases and J by 9 bases, and 9 bases separated the two germline ends. Here the CDR3 reads CASRENSEQFF. CDR3 bases: TGTGCCAGCAGGGAGAACAGTGAGCAGTTCTTC.

There are a few counts of this clone. The chain uses TRBV19 and TRBJ1-4, with D possibly matching TRBD1 (5 bases). Trimming stripped 5 bases from V and 12 bases from J, with 16 bases between. This CDR3 has 13 amino acids. CDR1 and CDR2 from the germline V gene are LNHDA and SQIVND (reference sequence). The CDR3 region is CASSGTPRLELFF. The CDR3 DNA reads TGTGCCAGTAGTGGGACCCCGCGCCTCGAACTGTTTTTT.

This chain connects TRBV7-9 to TRBJ1-2; D is unresolved. The CDR3 spans 11 residues. Trimming removed 6 bases at V and 3 bases at J, with 5 bases between. Germline-derived CDR1 and CDR2 are SEHNR and FQNEAQ (reference sequence). The chain's CDR3 is CASRRDYGYTF. The CDR3 DNA reads as TGTGCCAGCAGACGAGACTATGGCTACACCTTC.

The rearrangement joins TRBV6-1 to TRBJ2-3, with D unresolved. V was shortened by 5 bases and J by 5 bases, with 8 bases between the two germline ends. The CDR3 runs 12 residues. Germline values: CDR1 MNHNS, CDR2 SASEGT. The CDR3 is CASSKNRDTQYF. DNA for the CDR3: TGTGCCAGCAGTAAAAACAGAGATACGCAGTATTTT.